The TCR beta chain under discussion was sequenced for a study of blood T cell repertoires in COVID-19. Study at large: Sites across the United States, Italy and Spain contributed samples from acute and convalescent COVID-19.

The CDR3 has 17 residues. CDR1 and CDR2 from the germline V gene are MNHEY and SMNVEV (reference sequence). Unmatched junction bases numbered 13, after V lost 8 bases and J lost 1 base. Here immunoSEQ multiplex PCR was the method, and the copy in TCRdb shows in-frame clones only, minus some. The repertoire has under 350,000 clones, roughly 91% of them found once; the top ten carry 4.6%. This receptor was taken from a man aged 35 to 55 with acute or convalescent COVID-19. The V call is TRBV27, the J call TRBJ1-2, with 10 positions matching TRBD1. The sample comprised peripheral blood. The CDR3 region is CASGGGTGALLNYGYTF. DNA of the CDR3: TGTGCCAGCGGGGGGGGGACAGGGGCCCTCCTTAACTATGGCTACACCTTC.